This T cell receptor (beta chain) stems from a study of memory CD4+ T cells and cytomegalovirus serostatus. Sequenced by immunoSEQ multiplex PCR; TCRdb stores in-frame clones only, minus some. The repertoire holds about 48,000 clones, with about 77% as singletons. The CDR3 consists of 17 residues. Single viable CD3+CD4+CD8-CD45RO+ cells were sorted as the memory CD4+ T cells. The chain carries TRBV12-2 and TRBJ1-2; the D call in the table, TRBD1, was not verified against the DNA. TRBV12-2 is a pseudogene. The source material was memory CD4+ T cells from blood. The receptor was isolated from an adult in good health and CMV-seronegative. In DNA form, the CDR3 reads TGTGCAAGTCGCTTAGGGCTTACAGGGCGGATTAACTATGGCTACACCTTC. Residues: CASRLGLTGRINYGYTF.